This T cell receptor (beta chain) was found in a study of post-analysis software for immune sequencing data. Germline V gene sequence: CDR1 SQVTM, CDR2 ANQGSEA. The CDR3 has 13 amino acids. The germline V and J ends were trimmed by 2 bases and 4 bases, with 10 bases remaining between them. Study-level points and caveats: A handful of TRBV segments, including TRBV5-6, TRBV5-1 and TRBV20-1, were more frequent in patients than controls. F measure grouped same-batch samples tightly together.

This clonotype was seen more than once but under ten times. Its specificity is not known. Unique molecular identifiers tagged the TCR beta cDNA libraries. The source material, about 0.9 to 11 million T cells, gave rise to 400,000 to 600,000 cDNA molecules. TCRdb re-called the PCR reads through MiXCR, storing one row per CDR3 protein. The sample contains about 430,000 distinct CDR3 sequences, 35% to 45% of which appear only once. V gene TRBV29-1 combines with J gene TRBJ2-3; possible D gene TRBD1, 6 bases. The sequence came from a girl aged 2 to 9 with multiple sclerosis. Input material: blood. CDR3: CSVEIQGSDTQYF. In DNA form, the CDR3 reads TGCAGCGTTGAAATTCAGGGGTCAGATACGCAGTATTTT.